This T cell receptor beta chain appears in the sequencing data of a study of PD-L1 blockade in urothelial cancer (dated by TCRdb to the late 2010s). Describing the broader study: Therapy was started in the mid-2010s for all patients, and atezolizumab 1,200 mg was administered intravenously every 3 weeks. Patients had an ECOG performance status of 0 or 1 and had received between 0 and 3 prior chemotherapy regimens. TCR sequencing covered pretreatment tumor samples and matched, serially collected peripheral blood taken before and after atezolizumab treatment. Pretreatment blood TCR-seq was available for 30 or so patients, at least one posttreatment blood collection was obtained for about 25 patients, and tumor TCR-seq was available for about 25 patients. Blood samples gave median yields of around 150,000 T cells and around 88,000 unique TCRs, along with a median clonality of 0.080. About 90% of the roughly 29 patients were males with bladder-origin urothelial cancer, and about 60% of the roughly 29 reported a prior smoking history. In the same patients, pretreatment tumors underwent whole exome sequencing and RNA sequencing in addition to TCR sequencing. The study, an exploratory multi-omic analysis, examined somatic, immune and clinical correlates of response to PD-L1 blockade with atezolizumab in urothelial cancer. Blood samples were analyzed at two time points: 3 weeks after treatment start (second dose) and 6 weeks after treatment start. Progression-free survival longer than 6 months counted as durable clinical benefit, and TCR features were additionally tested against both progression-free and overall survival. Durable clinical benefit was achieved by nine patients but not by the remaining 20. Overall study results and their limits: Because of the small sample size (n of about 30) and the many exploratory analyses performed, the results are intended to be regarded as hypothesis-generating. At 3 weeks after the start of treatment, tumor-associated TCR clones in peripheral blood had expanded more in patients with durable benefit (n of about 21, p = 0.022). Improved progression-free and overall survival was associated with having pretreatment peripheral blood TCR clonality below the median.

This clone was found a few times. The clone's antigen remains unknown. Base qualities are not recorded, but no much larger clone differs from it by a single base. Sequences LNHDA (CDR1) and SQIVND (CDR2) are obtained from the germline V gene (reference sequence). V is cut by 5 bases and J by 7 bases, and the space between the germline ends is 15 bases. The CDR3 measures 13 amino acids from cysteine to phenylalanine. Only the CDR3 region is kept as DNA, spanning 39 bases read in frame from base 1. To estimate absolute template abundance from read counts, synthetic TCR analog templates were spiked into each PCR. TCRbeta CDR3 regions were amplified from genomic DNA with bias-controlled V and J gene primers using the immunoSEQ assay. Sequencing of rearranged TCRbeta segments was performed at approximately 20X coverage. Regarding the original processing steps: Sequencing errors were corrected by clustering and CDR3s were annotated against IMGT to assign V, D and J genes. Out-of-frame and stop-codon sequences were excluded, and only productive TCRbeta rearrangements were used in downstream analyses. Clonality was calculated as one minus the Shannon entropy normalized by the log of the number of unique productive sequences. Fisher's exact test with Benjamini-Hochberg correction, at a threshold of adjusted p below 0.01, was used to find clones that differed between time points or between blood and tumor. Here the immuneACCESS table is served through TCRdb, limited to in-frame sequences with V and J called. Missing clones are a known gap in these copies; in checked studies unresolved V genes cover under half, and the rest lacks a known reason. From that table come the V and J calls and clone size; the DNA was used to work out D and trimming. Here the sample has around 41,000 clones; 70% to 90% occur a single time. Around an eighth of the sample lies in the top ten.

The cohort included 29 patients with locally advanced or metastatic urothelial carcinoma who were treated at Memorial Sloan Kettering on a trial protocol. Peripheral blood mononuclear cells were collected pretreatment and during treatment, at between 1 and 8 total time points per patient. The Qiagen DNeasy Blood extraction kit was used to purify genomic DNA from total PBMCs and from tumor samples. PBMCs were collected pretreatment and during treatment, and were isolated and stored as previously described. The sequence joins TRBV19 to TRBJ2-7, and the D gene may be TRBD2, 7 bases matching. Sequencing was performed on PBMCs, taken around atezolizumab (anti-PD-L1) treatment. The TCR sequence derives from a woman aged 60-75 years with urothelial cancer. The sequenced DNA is TGTGCCAGTAGTGCGGGGGCCTACAGGGAGCAGTACTTC. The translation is CASSAGAYREQYF. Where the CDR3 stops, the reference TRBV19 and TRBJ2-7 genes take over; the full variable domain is DGGITQSPKYLFRKEGQNVTLSCEQNLNHDAMYWYRQDPGQGLRLIYYSQIVNDFQKGDIAEGYSVSREKKESFPLTVTSAQKNPTAFYLCASSAGAYREQYFGPGTRLTVT.